This T cell receptor (beta chain) was identified in a study of post-analysis software for immune sequencing data. Study details: Recorded subtypes: relapsing-remitting, secondary progressive, progressive-relapsing; some patients unannotated.

TCR beta libraries were prepared from cDNA with unique molecular identifiers. T cells numbering about 0.9 to 10 million yielded cDNA molecules that totaled about 500,000. TCRdb used MiXCR to reprocess the PCR reads, holding one entry per CDR3 protein. Seen here are about 810,000 distinct CDR3 sequences, roughly 50% observed once, and the top ten hold roughly 4.4%. This CDR3 has 15 residues. In germline, CDR1 is MGHRA, CDR2 YSYEKL. V trimming: 4 bases; J trimming: 4 bases; junction bases outside the gene matches: 9. This clonotype was picked up a small number of times. The target antigen is unknown. Study-wide findings and caveats: Comparison of patients with controls showed 4 to 6 TRBV segments more frequent in patients, TRBV5-6, TRBV5-1 and TRBV20-1 among them. F measure grouped same-batch samples tightly together. Controls showed significantly higher normalized Chao1 diversity than did multiple sclerosis patients.

The chain employs TRBV4-1 and TRBJ1-2, with TRBD1 identical over 7 bases. The origin of this receptor is a girl aged 10-17 years with multiple sclerosis. The sequenced sample was blood. The CDR3 region has the DNA TGCGCCAGCAGCCCCACGGCAGGGGGGGCCTATGGCTACACCTTC. Amino acid sequence: CASSPTAGGAYGYTF.